The 10 T cell receptor beta chains presented below share a single source sample, sequenced in a study of T cell responses to AZD1222 COVID-19 vaccine. Method: immunoSEQ multiplex PCR; TCRdb's copy keeps in-frame clones and lacks some. In the table there are roughly 99,000 clones, 75% to 95% of which are singletons. Sample: peripheral blood, taken 28 days after the second AZD1222 dose. Every receptor here comes from an adult who received the AZD1222 COVID-19 vaccine.

The CDR3 loop reads CASSLGSSDYGYTF. The CDR3 DNA follows: TGCGCCAGCAGCTTGGGGTCGAGCGACTATGGCTACACCTTC. The chain carries TRBV5-1 and TRBJ1-2; the D is unclear. Trimming took off 0 bases at V and 3 bases at J, with 9 bases between the two ends. The CDR3 loop spans 14 amino acids. The germline gives CDR1 SGHRS, CDR2 YFSETQ.

The genes are TRBV9 and TRBJ2-3; TRBD2 agrees at 10 bases. Trimming at V came to 0 bases and at J to 6 bases, leaving 1 base not matched to a gene. This CDR3 is 14 amino acids long. Germline CDR1 and CDR2: SGDLS and YYNGEE. Here the CDR3 reads CASSVASGSDTQYF. CDR3 sequence (DNA): TGTGCCAGCAGCGTAGCTAGCGGGAGCGATACGCAGTATTTT.

The CDR3 reads CASTPRFARGNYGYTF. The DNA for the CDR3 is TGTGCCAGCACCCCAAGGTTCGCTAGGGGTAACTATGGCTACACCTTC. The chain combines TRBV11-2 with TRBJ1-2, with D possibly TRBD1 on 5 matching bases. Germline values: CDR1 SGHAT, CDR2 FQNNGV. The ends were cut back, 7 bases at V and 1 base at J, with 19 bases in the middle. This CDR3 has 16 residues.

This chain links TRBV7-9 with TRBJ1-1; no firm D call. The CDR3 runs to 16 residues. CDR1 and CDR2 from the germline V gene are SEHNR and FQNEAQ (reference sequence). Trimming took off 0 bases at V and 0 bases at J, with 11 bases between the two ends. This CDR3 reads CASSLALREMNTEAFF. The CDR3 nucleotides read TGTGCCAGCAGCTTAGCGTTAAGGGAAATGAACACTGAAGCTTTCTTT.

V and J are TRBV27 and TRBJ2-7; 9 nucleotides align to TRBD1. Germline lookup yields CDR1 MNHEY and CDR2 SMNVEV (reference sequence). The CDR3 runs 13 residues. V was pared by 5 bases and J by 3 bases, with 2 bases of the junction left unmatched. CDR3 protein: CASSPGQGYEQYF. CDR3 nucleotide sequence: TGTGCCAGCAGTCCGGGACAGGGCTACGAGCAGTACTTC.

The V gene is TRBV29-1, the J gene TRBJ2-7; perhaps D is TRBD1 or TRBD2 (5 bases each). The V gene lost 4 bases and the J gene lost 6 bases, with 13 bases spanning the gap. CDR3 length: 12 amino acids. Germline values: CDR1 SQVTM, CDR2 ANQGSEA. The CDR3 protein is CSVAGREAEQYF. DNA for the CDR3: TGCAGCGTTGCAGGGAGAGAGGCCGAGCAGTACTTC.

The CDR3 here is CASSSHRLDTEAFF. The CDR3 region has the DNA TGTGCCAGCAGTTCCCACAGGCTTGACACTGAAGCTTTCTTT. V is TRBV6-2 or TRBV6-3 and J is TRBJ1-1, with a tentative D call TRBD1 (5 bases). This CDR3 has 14 residues. V lost 4 bases and J lost 3, with 12 bases in between. Germline CDR1 is MNHEY and CDR2 is SVGEGT.

V usage is TRBV12-3 or TRBV12-4 and J usage is TRBJ2-7, with 7 nucleotides matching TRBD1. CDR3 length: 13 residues. Losses at the gene ends were 10 bases for V and 0 bases for J; bases not matched to a gene: 6. CDR3 nucleotides: TGTGCCACCTCGACAGGGAGCTCCTACGAGCAGTACTTC. Protein product: CATSTGSSYEQYF.

The rearrangement links TRBV13 to TRBJ2-7, with 9 positions matching TRBD2. The CDR3 runs to 18 residues. In germline, CDR1 is PRHDT, CDR2 FYEKMQ (reference sequence). The trim removed 0 bases at V and 2 bases at J, leaving 11 bases unmatched. CDR3 protein: CASSLGLRLADNTYEQYF. DNA of the CDR3: TGTGCCAGCAGCTTAGGCCTAAGACTAGCGGATAACACCTACGAGCAGTACTTC.

The chain employs TRBV19 and TRBJ1-4, with 8 bases aligning to TRBD1. CDR3 length: 14 residues. V lost 3 bases and J lost 8; bases outside the gene matches: 5. CDR1 LNHDA and CDR2 SQIVND come from the germline V gene (reference sequence). The CDR3 sequence is CASSMQGAREKLFF. The CDR3 nucleotides are TGTGCCAGTAGTATGCAGGGGGCACGGGAAAAACTGTTTTTT.